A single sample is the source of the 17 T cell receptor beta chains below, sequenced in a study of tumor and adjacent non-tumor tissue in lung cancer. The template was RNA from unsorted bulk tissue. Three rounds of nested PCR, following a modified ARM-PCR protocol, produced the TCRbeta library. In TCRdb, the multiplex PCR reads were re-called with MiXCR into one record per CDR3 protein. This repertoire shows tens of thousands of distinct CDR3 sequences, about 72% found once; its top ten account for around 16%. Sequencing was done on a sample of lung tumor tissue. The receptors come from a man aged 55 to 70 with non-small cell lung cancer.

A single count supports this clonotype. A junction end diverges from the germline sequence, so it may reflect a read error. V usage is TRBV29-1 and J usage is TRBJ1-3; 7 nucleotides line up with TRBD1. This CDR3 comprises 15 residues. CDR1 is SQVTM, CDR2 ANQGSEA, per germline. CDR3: CNVRAGQHSGDTVYF. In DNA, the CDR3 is TGCAACGTTCGAGCGGGACAGCACTCTGGAGACACCGTATATTTT.

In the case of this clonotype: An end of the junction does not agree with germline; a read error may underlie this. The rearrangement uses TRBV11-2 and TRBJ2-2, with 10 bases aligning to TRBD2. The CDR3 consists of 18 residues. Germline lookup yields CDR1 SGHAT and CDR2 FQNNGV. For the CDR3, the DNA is TGTGCCAGCAGCTCGGGGCTAGCGGGAGCGACGAACACCAGGGAGCTGCTTTTT. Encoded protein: CASSSGLAGATNTRELLF. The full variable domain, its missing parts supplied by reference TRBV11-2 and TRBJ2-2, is EAGVAQSPRYKIIEKRQSVAFWCNPISGHATLYWYQQILGQGPKLLIQFQNNGVVDDSQLPKDRFSAERLKGVDSTLKIQPAKLEDSAVYLCASSSGLAGATNTRELLFGEGSRLTVL.

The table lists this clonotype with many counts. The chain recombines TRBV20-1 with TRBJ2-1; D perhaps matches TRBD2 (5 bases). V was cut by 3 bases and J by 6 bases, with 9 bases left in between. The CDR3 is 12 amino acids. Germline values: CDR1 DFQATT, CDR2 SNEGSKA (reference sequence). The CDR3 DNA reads TGCAGTGCTAGCTTTACTAGCAATGAGCAGTTCTTC. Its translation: CSASFTSNEQFF.

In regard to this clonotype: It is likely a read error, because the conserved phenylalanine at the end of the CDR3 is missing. CDR3 amino acids: CARTLRDRGHNEQFS. DNA for the CDR3: TGTGCAAGAACTTTACGGGACAGGGGACACAATGAGCAGTTCTCC. The chain uses TRBV6-6 and TRBJ2-1; 10 positions match TRBD1. CDR3 length: 15 residues. Germline assignment: CDR1 MNHNY and CDR2 SVGAGI (reference sequence).

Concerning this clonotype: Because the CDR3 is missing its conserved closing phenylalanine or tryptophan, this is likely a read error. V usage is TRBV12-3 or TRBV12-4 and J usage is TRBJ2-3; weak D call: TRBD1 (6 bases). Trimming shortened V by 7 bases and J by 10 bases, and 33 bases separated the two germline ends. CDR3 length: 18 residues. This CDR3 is CASIPPRFSKPSSGAQYS. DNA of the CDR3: TGTGCCAGCATCCCCCCGAGGTTTAGCAAACCATCCTCAGGGGCGCAGTATTCT.

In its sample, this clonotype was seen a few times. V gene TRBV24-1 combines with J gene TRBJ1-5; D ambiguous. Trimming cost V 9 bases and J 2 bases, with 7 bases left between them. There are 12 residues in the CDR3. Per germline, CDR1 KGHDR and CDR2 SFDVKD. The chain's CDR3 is CATSEGNQPQHF. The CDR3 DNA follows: TGTGCCACCTCGGAAGGCAATCAGCCCCAGCATTTT.

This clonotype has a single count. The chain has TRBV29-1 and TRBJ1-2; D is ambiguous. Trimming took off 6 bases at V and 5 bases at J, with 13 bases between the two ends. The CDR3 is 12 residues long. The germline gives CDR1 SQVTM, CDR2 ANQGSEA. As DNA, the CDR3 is TGCAGCGTGGAAATGGGTGGTTATGGCTACACCTTC. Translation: CSVEMGGYGYTF.

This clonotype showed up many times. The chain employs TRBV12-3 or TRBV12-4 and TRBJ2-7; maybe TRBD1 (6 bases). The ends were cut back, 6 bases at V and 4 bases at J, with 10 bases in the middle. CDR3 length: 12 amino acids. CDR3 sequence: CASRRQDYEQYF. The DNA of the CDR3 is TGTGCCAGCAGAAGACAGGATTACGAGCAGTACTTC.

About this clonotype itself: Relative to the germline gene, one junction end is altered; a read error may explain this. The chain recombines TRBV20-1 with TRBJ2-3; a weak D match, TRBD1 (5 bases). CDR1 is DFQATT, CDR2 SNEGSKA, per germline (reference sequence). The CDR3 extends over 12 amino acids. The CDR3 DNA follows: TGCAGTGCTCAATCCGGCACAGGTACGCAGTATTTT. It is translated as CSAQSGTGTQYF.

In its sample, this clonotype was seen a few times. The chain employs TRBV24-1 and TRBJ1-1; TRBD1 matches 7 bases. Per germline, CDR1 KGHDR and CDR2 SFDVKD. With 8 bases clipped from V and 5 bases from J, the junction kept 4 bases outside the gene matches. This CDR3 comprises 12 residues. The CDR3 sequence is CATNRGWTEAFF. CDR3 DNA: TGTGCCACCAACAGGGGATGGACTGAAGCTTTCTTT.

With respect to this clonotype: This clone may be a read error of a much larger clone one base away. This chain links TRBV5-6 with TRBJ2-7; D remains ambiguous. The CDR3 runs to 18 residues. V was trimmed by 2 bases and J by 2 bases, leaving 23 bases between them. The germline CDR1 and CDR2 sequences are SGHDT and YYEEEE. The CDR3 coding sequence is TGTGCCAGCAGCTTCAAAGGATATTTTGGAACTCCCGCCTACGAGCAGTACTTC. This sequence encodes CASSFKGYFGTPAYEQYF.

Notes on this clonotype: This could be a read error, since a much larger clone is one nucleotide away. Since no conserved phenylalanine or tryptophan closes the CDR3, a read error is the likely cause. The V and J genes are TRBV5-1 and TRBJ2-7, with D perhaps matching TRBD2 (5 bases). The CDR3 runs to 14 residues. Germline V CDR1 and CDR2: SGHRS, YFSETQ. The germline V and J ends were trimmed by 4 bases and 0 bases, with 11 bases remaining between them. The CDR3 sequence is CASSRDLSSYEQYL. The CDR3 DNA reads TGCGCCAGCAGCCGGGATCTGAGCTCCTACGAGCAGTACTTG.

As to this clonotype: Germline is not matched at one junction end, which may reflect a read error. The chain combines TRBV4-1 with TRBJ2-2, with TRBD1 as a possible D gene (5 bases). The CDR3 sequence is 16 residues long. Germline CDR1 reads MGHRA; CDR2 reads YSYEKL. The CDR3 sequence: CASSQEPCRVAGELFF. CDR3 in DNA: TGCGCCAGCAGTCAAGAACCCTGCAGGGTGGCCGGGGAGCTGTTTTTT.

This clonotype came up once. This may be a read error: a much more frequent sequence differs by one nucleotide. In DNA, the CDR3 is TGCGCCAGCAGCCGAGAACAAACCCAAGAGACCCAGTACTTC. Encoded protein: CASSREQTQETQYF. This chain links TRBV5-1 with TRBJ2-5; D is unresolved. Trimming removed 4 bases at V and 1 base at J, with 11 bases between. This CDR3 spans 14 amino acids. CDR1 and CDR2 (germline): SGHRS, YFSETQ.

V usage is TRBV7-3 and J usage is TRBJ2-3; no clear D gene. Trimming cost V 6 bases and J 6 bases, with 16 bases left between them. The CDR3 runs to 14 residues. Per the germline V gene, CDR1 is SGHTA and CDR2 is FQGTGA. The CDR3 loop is CASSSVEATDTQYF. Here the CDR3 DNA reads TGTGCCAGCAGTTCTGTTGAGGCAACCGATACGCAGTATTTT.

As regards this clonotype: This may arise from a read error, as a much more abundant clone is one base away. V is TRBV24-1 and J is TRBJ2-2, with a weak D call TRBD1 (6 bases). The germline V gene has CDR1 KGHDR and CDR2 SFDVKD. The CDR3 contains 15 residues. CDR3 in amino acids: CATNDGQLNTGELFF. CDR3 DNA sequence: TGTGCCACCAATGATGGACAGTTGAACACCGGGGAGCTGTTTTTT.

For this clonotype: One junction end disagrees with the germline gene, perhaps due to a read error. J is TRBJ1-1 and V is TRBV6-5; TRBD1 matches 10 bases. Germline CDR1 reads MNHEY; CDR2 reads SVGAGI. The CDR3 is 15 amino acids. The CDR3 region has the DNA TGCGCCAGCAGTTACCAGGGGACAGGGGCCGCTGAAGCTTTCTTT. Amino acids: CASSYQGTGAAEAFF.